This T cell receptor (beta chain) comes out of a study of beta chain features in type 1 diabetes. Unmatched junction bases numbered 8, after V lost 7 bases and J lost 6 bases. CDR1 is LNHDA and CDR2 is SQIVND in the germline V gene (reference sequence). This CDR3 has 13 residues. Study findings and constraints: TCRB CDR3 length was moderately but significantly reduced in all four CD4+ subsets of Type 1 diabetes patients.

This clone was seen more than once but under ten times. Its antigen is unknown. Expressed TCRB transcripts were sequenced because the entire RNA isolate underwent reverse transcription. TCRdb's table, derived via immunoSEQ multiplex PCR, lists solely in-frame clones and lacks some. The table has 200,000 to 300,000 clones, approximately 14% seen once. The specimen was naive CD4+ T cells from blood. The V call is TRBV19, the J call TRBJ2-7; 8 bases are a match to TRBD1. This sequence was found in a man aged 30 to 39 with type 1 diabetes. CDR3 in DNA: TGTGCCAGTAAGGACAGGGTTGCTGGCGAGCAGTACTTC. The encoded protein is CASKDRVAGEQYF. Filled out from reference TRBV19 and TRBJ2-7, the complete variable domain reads DGGITQSPKYLFRKEGQNVTLSCEQNLNHDAMYWYRQDPGQGLRLIYYSQIVNDFQKGDIAEGYSVSREKKESFPLTVTSAQKNPTAFYLCASKDRVAGEQYFGPGTRLTVT.